The text below deals with one TCR beta chain. Per germline, CDR1 MNHEY and CDR2 SVGAGI. This CDR3 region has 13 residues. The trim removed 7 bases at V and 2 bases at J, leaving 5 bases unmatched. Healthy HIV-negative adults with no recent acute infections or vaccinations were recruited as donors. Adults of Caucasian background living in Nashville, Tennessee made up all donors. Genomic DNA belonging to each subset was distributed in equal measure over several immunoSEQ plates. Original methodology: With immunoSEQ giving junction-only sequences and no quality scores, filtering differed. Assay: immunoSEQ multiplex PCR; the TCRdb copy retains only in-frame clones and omits some. The DNA gave D and trimming, while V, J and clone size come from that table. The data hold 2 million to 3 million clones, with roughly 93% observed a single time. These data belong to a study of shared clonotypes between healthy human individuals.

The source is a man younger than 35 in good health. Some clones in this sample may be carry-over from other donors' samples. Sequencing was carried out using naive CD4+ T cells from PBMCs. Subset meaning: CD45RA+ positively selected. The chain joins TRBV6-5 to TRBJ2-7; 7 nucleotides line up with TRBD2. This chain's CDR3 is CASTGGAPYEQYF. For the CDR3, the DNA is TGTGCCAGCACGGGGGGTGCTCCCTACGAGCAGTACTTC.